Below, 16 T cell receptor beta chains from the same sample are listed, as sequenced in a study of blood T cell repertoires in COVID-19. Clones were sequenced by immunoSEQ multiplex PCR, and TCRdb holds only the in-frame ones, with some missing. The sample holds hundreds of thousands of clones, 86% seen once. Sequencing used PBMCs or T cells enriched from blood (not recorded which). Source of these receptors: a woman aged 45-65 years who had recovered from COVID-19.

This chain uses TRBV5-1 with TRBJ1-3, with 9 bases matching TRBD1. This CDR3 region has 14 residues. Per the germline V gene, CDR1 is SGHRS and CDR2 is YFSETQ. J was trimmed by 8 bases and V by 4 bases; bases with no gene match: 7. CDR3 coding DNA: TGCGCCAGCAGCCCGACAGGGGGTATTGACACCATATATTTT. This encodes CASSPTGGIDTIYF.

This clone has only one observation. The V gene is TRBV4-1, the J gene TRBJ1-2, with TRBD1 as a possible D gene (6 bases). This CDR3 contains 14 residues. In germline, CDR1 is MGHRA, CDR2 YSYEKL. Deletions cut 4 bases from V and 8 bases from J, with 17 bases between. CDR3 DNA: TGCGCCAGCAGCCGACACGACAGGTGGGAGGGCTACACCTTC. Translation: CASSRHDRWEGYTF.

The chain carries TRBV12-3 or TRBV12-4 and TRBJ1-2; D is uncertain. This CDR3 has 12 amino acids. Trimming left V 5 bases short and J 11 bases short, with 15 bases between. The CDR3 is CASSPVGGWYTF. The CDR3 bases are TGTGCCAGCAGTCCTGTGGGAGGGTGGTACACCTTC.

The CDR3, as DNA: TGTGCCAGCAGCGGGGGGACCTCCTACGAGCAGTACTTC. It is translated as CASSGGTSYEQYF. V is TRBV12-3 or TRBV12-4 and J is TRBJ2-7; the match to TRBD2 covers 7 bases. After removal of 6 bases from V and 0 bases from J, the junction contained 2 bases not matched to a gene. This CDR3 has 13 residues.

Written as DNA, the CDR3 is TGCAGCGTTGACCGGGACAGCCCGAACACTGAAGCTTTCTTT. It encodes CSVDRDSPNTEAFF. V and J are TRBV29-1 and TRBJ1-1, with 7 bases aligning to TRBD1. Germline CDR1 SQVTM, CDR2 ANQGSEA. Losses at the gene ends were 3 bases for V and 1 base for J; bases not matched to a gene: 5. The CDR3 runs 14 residues. The full variable domain, in which reference TRBV29-1 and TRBJ1-1 provide the parts outside the CDR3, is SAVISQKPSRDICQRGTSLTIQCQVDSQVTMMFWYRQQPGQSLTLIATANQGSEATYESGFVIDKFPISRPNLTFSTLTVSNMSPEDSSIYLCSVDRDSPNTEAFFGQGTRLTVV.

V gene TRBV30 combines with J gene TRBJ2-5; no reliable D call. The ends were cut back, 8 bases at V and 1 base at J, with 11 bases in the middle. The CDR3 is 12 amino acids. Germline V gives CDR1 GTSNPN, CDR2 SVGIG (reference sequence). CDR3 sequence: CARQTGQETQYF. CDR3 bases: TGTGCCCGCCAAACGGGCCAAGAGACCCAGTACTTC.

In its sample, this clone was seen once. V and J are TRBV9 and TRBJ2-1; TRBD2 aligns across 8 bases. CDR3 length equals 15 residues. With V trimmed by 0 bases and J by 9 bases, 8 bases remained unmatched. Germline assignment: CDR1 SGDLS and CDR2 YYNGEE. The CDR3 DNA follows: TGTGCCAGCAGCGTAGACCAGGGACTAGGAGCTGAGCAGTTCTTC. Its protein is CASSVDQGLGAEQFF.

This rearrangement joins TRBV14 to TRBJ2-1; 7 nucleotides align to TRBD2. The CDR3 extends over 14 amino acids. Unmatched junction bases numbered 9, after V lost 5 bases and J lost 8 bases. Per the germline V gene, CDR1 is SGHDN and CDR2 is FVKESK. CDR3 nucleotides: TGTGCCAGCAGCTCGGGGGGTAGGTTCTATGAGCAGTTCTTC. Translating it yields CASSSGGRFYEQFF.

This clone has a single count. The chain uses TRBV7-6 and TRBJ1-6; D possibly corresponds to TRBD1 (5 bases). The CDR3 consists of 15 residues. In germline, CDR1 is SGHVS, CDR2 FNYEAQ. Trimming cost V 5 bases and J 6 bases, with 14 bases left between them. DNA for the CDR3: TGTGCCAGCAGCACCCGTCAGGGCGGTAATTCACCCCTCCACTTT. Encoded protein: CASSTRQGGNSPLHF. Full variable domain (rest looked up from reference TRBV7-6 and TRBJ1-6): GAGVSQSPRYKVTKRGQDVALRCDPISGHVSLYWYRQALGQGPEFLTYFNYEAQQDKSGLPNDRFSAERPEGSISTLTIQRTEQRDSAMYRCASSTRQGGNSPLHFGNGTRLTVT.

V usage is TRBV2 and J usage is TRBJ1-5; no firm D call. Per the germline V gene, CDR1 is SNHLY and CDR2 is FYNNEI. The V end lost 4 bases, the J end lost 3 bases, and 7 bases lay between the germline ends. CDR3 length equals 13 residues. CDR3 sequence (DNA): TGTGCCAGCAGTGTGGGCACCAATCAGCCCCAGCATTTT. The encoded protein is CASSVGTNQPQHF.

The CDR3 loop is CASSQDSGRETQYF. CDR3 nucleotide sequence: TGTGCCAGCAGCCAAGATAGCGGGAGGGAGACCCAGTACTTC. This chain uses TRBV3-1 (or the pseudogene TRBV3-2) with TRBJ2-5; TRBD2 aligns across 10 bases. This CDR3 has 14 amino acids. V trimming: 0 bases; J trimming: 5 bases; junction bases outside the gene matches: 0. In germline, CDR1 is LGHDT, CDR2 YNNKEL (reference sequence).

With regard to this clone: Additional DNA sequences in this sample encode the identical CDR3. The rearrangement joins TRBV5-1 to TRBJ1-1; D unresolved. With 4 bases removed from V and 2 bases from J, the gap between germline ends came to 15 bases. The CDR3 contains 15 residues. Germline V CDR1 and CDR2: SGHRS, YFSETQ. The CDR3 nucleotides read TGCGCCAGCAGCCTCGCAGGAAATCTAAACACTGAAGCTTTCTTT. Its translation is CASSLAGNLNTEAFF. Looking up the rest from reference TRBV5-1 and TRBJ1-1 gives the full variable domain: KAGVTQTPRYLIKTRGQQVTLSCSPISGHRSVSWYQQTPGQGLQFLFEYFSETQRNKGNFPGRFSGRQFSNSRSEMNVSTLELGDSALYLCASSLAGNLNTEAFFGQGTRLTVV.

The chain recombines TRBV4-2 with TRBJ1-5; TRBD1 matches at 7 bases. The CDR3 length is 15 residues. In germline, CDR1 is LGHNA, CDR2 YNFKEQ. V trimming: 0 bases; J trimming: 5 bases; junction bases outside the gene matches: 4. Written as DNA, the CDR3 is TGTGCCAGCAGCCAAGATCGGGACAGCTATCAGCCCCAGCATTTT. This encodes CASSQDRDSYQPQHF.

As regards this clone: The sample contains more than one DNA sequence encoding this CDR3. The CDR3 DNA follows: TGTGCCAGCAGCTTAGGCGGATCCAGCTACGAGCAGTACTTC. Translated: CASSLGGSSYEQYF. V usage is TRBV11-3 and J usage is TRBJ2-7; no reliable D call. Looked up from germline, CDR1 is SGHNT and CDR2 is YENEEA. V lost 1 base to trimming and J lost 3 bases, with 10 bases between them. This CDR3 region has 14 residues. The full variable domain, in which reference TRBV11-3 and TRBJ2-7 provide the parts outside the CDR3, is EAGVVQSPRYKIIEKKQPVAFWCNPISGHNTLYWYLQNLGQGPELLIRYENEEAVDDSQLPKDRFSAERLKGVDSTLKIQPAELGDSAVYLCASSLGGSSYEQYFGPGTRLTVT.

The V and J genes are TRBV6-2 or TRBV6-3 and TRBJ2-7; D might be TRBD2 (5 bases). This CDR3 is built from 14 residues. V lost 0 bases and J 4 bases, leaving 10 bases between the germline ends. CDR1 and CDR2 from the germline V gene are MNHEY and SVGEGT. The CDR3 sequence is CASSYSGVSYEQYF. The CDR3 bases are TGTGCCAGCAGTTACTCGGGAGTTTCTTACGAGCAGTACTTC.

This clone occurred a few times. J is TRBJ1-6 and V is TRBV7-9; D not certain. Germline V gene data show CDR1 as SEHNR and CDR2 as FQNEAQ (reference sequence). With 2 bases removed from V and 5 bases from J, the gap between germline ends came to 10 bases. The CDR3 length is 15 residues. CDR3 DNA sequence: TGTGCCAGCAGCTTATTCAGGCTTGATAATTCACCCCTCCACTTT. It yields the protein CASSLFRLDNSPLHF.